These 19 T cell receptor beta chains were sequenced from one sample in a study of control samples from healthy donors and cancer patients. Clones were sequenced by immunoSEQ multiplex PCR, and TCRdb holds only the in-frame ones, with some missing. The sample records over 150,000 clones, approximately 94% being singletons. The sequencing sample was made of blood. All receptors come from a woman in her late teens or twenties in good health.

About this clone: The same CDR3 arises from other DNA sequences in this sample as well. V usage is TRBV27 and J usage is TRBJ1-5; TRBD1 is a possible D gene (6 bases). V gave up 8 bases and J gave up 7 bases, with 15 bases separating them. CDR3 length: 13 residues. Germline V gene lookup returns CDR1 MNHEY and CDR2 SMNVEV (reference sequence). Written as DNA, the CDR3 is TGTGCCAGCGGACACAGGGTGGGGCAGCCCCAGCATTTT. This gives the protein CASGHRVGQPQHF.

The table lists this clone with a count of one. This chain joins TRBV24-1 and TRBJ1-2, with D uncertain. Germline V gene data show CDR1 as KGHDR and CDR2 as SFDVKD. This CDR3 contains 11 residues. The ends were cut back, 3 bases at V and 6 bases at J, with 4 bases in the middle. This CDR3 reads CATSDKNGYTF. DNA of the CDR3: TGTGCCACCAGTGATAAGAATGGCTACACCTTC.

This clone was found once. The chain couples TRBV27 to TRBJ2-6; D ambiguous. The CDR3 loop spans 13 amino acids. With 7 bases removed from V and 1 base from J, the gap between germline ends came to 5 bases. Germline V gives CDR1 MNHEY, CDR2 SMNVEV (reference sequence). CDR3 amino acids: CASTRSGANVLTF. CDR3 bases: TGTGCCAGCACCAGATCTGGGGCCAACGTCCTGACTTTC.

The V gene is TRBV10-2, the J gene TRBJ2-5; 9 nucleotides line up with TRBD1. Germline V gene sequence: CDR1 WSHSY, CDR2 SAAADI. This CDR3 contains 14 residues. V lost 2 bases to trimming and J lost 6 bases; unmatched junction nucleotides: 4. The CDR3 here is CASSERTGEKTQYF. CDR3 nucleotide sequence: TGCGCCAGCAGTGAGAGGACAGGGGAAAAGACCCAGTACTTC.

The chain combines TRBV27 with TRBJ2-1, with 9 bases fitting TRBD1. This CDR3 has 15 residues. The germline gives CDR1 MNHEY, CDR2 SMNVEV (reference sequence). Trimming at V came to 4 bases and at J to 2 bases, leaving 3 bases not matched to a gene. Here the CDR3 DNA reads TGTGCCAGCAGTTGGGGACAGGGCCCCTACAATGAGCAGTTCTTC. This sequence encodes CASSWGQGPYNEQFF.

V is TRBV27 and J is TRBJ1-1; 12 positions match TRBD1. Germline V CDR1 and CDR2: MNHEY, SMNVEV (reference sequence). This CDR3 spans 14 amino acids. The ends lost 6 bases at V and 3 bases at J; junction bases unmatched: 2. CDR3 DNA: TGTGCCAGCAGGGGACAGGGGGCCCACACTGAAGCTTTCTTT. Protein product: CASRGQGAHTEAFF.

V is TRBV19 and J is TRBJ1-1; D possibly corresponds to TRBD1 (6 bases). V was cut by 6 bases and J by 4 bases, with 18 bases left in between. The CDR3 spans 15 residues. CDR1 and CDR2 from the germline V gene are LNHDA and SQIVND (reference sequence). DNA of the CDR3: TGTGCCAGTAGACCTATCGTGGAAGGGGGCACTGAAGCTTTCTTT. Protein sequence: CASRPIVEGGTEAFF.

The V call is TRBV28, the J call TRBJ2-5; 11 bases match TRBD1. Germline CDR1 reads MDHEN; CDR2 reads SYDVKM. With 7 bases clipped from V and 5 bases from J, the junction kept 12 bases outside the gene matches. The CDR3 has 16 amino acids. CDR3 in amino acids: CASNLPRTGGAETQYF. In nucleotides, the CDR3 is TGTGCCAGCAACCTCCCAAGGACAGGGGGCGCTGAGACCCAGTACTTC.

The CDR3 loop reads CASSLAGTENSPLHF. As DNA, the CDR3 is TGTGCCAGCAGCTTAGCCGGGACGGAGAATTCACCCCTCCACTTT. The chain links TRBV7-9 to TRBJ1-6, with D maybe TRBD1 (5 bases). CDR1 is SEHNR and CDR2 is FQNEAQ in the germline V gene (reference sequence). The CDR3 is made up of 15 amino acids. V was pared by 0 bases and J by 7 bases, with 10 bases between.

This chain uses TRBV21-1 with TRBJ1-2; the table's D call, TRBD1, was not checked against the DNA. TRBV21-1 is an annotated pseudogene. The CDR3 loop spans 13 amino acids. CDR3 in DNA: TGTGCCAGCAGCTGGACAACGTTCGGAGGCTACACCTTC. Translated, it gives CASSWTTFGGYTF.

This chain connects TRBV9 to TRBJ2-1; D is unresolved. Looked up from germline, CDR1 is SGDLS and CDR2 is YYNGEE. V was cut by 2 bases and J by 6 bases, with 12 bases left in between. The CDR3 has 14 amino acids. The CDR3 bases are TGTGCCAGCAGCGTCCGGGTTGAGTCCAATGAGCAGTTCTTC. Amino acid sequence: CASSVRVESNEQFF.

This rearrangement joins TRBV3-1 (or the pseudogene TRBV3-2) to TRBJ2-5; 12 nucleotides align to TRBD2. V lost 8 bases, J lost 9 bases, and 7 bases stayed unmatched. In germline, CDR1 is LGHDT, CDR2 YNNKEL (reference sequence). This CDR3 spans 13 amino acids. CDR3 DNA sequence: TGTGCCAGCGGGGCTAGCGGGGGGGTGGCCCAGTACTTC. The encoded protein is CASGASGGVAQYF.

A remark on this clone: In the same sample, other DNA sequences code for this CDR3. The chain has TRBV7-2 and TRBJ2-5; D may be TRBD1 or TRBD2 (6 bases each). Trimming left V 1 base short and J 2 bases short, with 11 bases between. This CDR3 region has 15 residues. Germline CDR1 reads SGHTA; CDR2 reads FQGNSA. CDR3 in amino acids: CASSLGGTPQETQYF. In DNA form, the CDR3 reads TGTGCCAGCAGCTTAGGCGGGACACCACAAGAGACCCAGTACTTC.

The chain links TRBV28 to TRBJ1-5; D possibly corresponds to TRBD1 (5 bases). Germline CDR1 is MDHEN and CDR2 is SYDVKM. V was trimmed by 5 bases and J by 4 bases, leaving 21 bases between them. The CDR3 has 17 amino acids. The CDR3 reads CASSPLFQGVGNQPQHF. DNA of the CDR3: TGTGCCAGCAGTCCCCTATTCCAGGGAGTCGGGAATCAGCCCCAGCATTTT.

This chain links TRBV27 with TRBJ1-5; D is undetermined. The CDR3 is made up of 15 amino acids. CDR1 and CDR2 from the germline V gene are MNHEY and SMNVEV (reference sequence). Trimming took off 3 bases at V and 0 bases at J, with 9 bases between the two ends. The CDR3 coding sequence is TGTGCCAGCAGTTTGAGAGGGCTTAGCAATCAGCCCCAGCATTTT. Its translation is CASSLRGLSNQPQHF.

The V and J genes are TRBV4-3 and TRBJ2-1; D may be TRBD1 or TRBD2 (5 bases each). CDR1 is LGHNA and CDR2 is YSLEER in the germline V gene. The V end was cut by 3 bases, the J end by 9 bases, with 18 bases between. This CDR3 has 15 amino acids. For the CDR3, the DNA is TGCGCCAGCAGCCATGAAGGGACGTACAGACTTGAGCAGTTCTTC. Its translation: CASSHEGTYRLEQFF.

This chain uses TRBV4-1 with TRBJ1-5; D call uncertain. This CDR3 is built from 13 residues. Trimming removed 1 base at V and 7 bases at J, with 8 bases between. Germline assignment: CDR1 MGHRA and CDR2 YSYEKL. The CDR3 protein is CASSQGNEQPQHF. The CDR3, as DNA: TGCGCCAGCAGCCAAGGGAATGAACAGCCCCAGCATTTT.

This clone was picked up a small number of times. V usage is TRBV14 and J usage is TRBJ1-4, with D possibly matching TRBD1 (6 bases). In germline, CDR1 is SGHDN, CDR2 FVKESK. The CDR3 is 19 residues long. Deletions cut 0 bases from V and 0 bases from J, with 17 bases between. The CDR3 region is CASSQEPQWGRSTNEKLFF. The CDR3, as DNA: TGTGCCAGCAGCCAAGAACCCCAATGGGGGCGCTCAACTAATGAAAAACTGTTTTTT.

The genes are TRBV28 and TRBJ1-5; tentative D call: TRBD1 (5 bases). Germline CDR1 MDHEN, CDR2 SYDVKM. Trimming removed 6 bases at V and 1 base at J, with 16 bases between. This CDR3 has 16 residues. CDR3 in amino acids: CASSYPYRISNQPQHF. CDR3 DNA: TGTGCCAGCAGCTACCCATACAGGATCAGCAATCAGCCCCAGCATTTT. Combining the CDR3 with reference TRBV28 and TRBJ1-5 gives the whole variable domain DVKVTQSSRYLVKRTGEKVFLECVQDMDHENMFWYRQDPGLGLRLIYFSYDVKMKEKGDIPEGYSVSREKKERFSLILESASTNQTSMYLCASSYPYRISNQPQHFGDGTRLSIL.